This entry lists 22 T cell receptor beta chains sequenced from one sample in a study of spatial heterogeneity in lung cancer. A single record per CDR3 protein comes from TCRdb applying MiXCR to the 5' RACE reads. Of 12,000 to 15,000 distinct CDR3 sequences in the sample, approximately 4.5% are singletons; the top ten hold about a sixth. Specified time point: sample taken at primary tumor resection. Their recognized antigens are unknown. Whole-study results and caveats: It was found that expanded intratumoral alpha and beta TCR counts tracked tumor mutation counts.

Sequencing used lung tumor tissue, obtained at surgery. The receptors stem from a female donor with early-stage non-small cell lung cancer.

Regarding this clonotype: Within a library made for alpha chains, this beta chain is off target, and its count is uninformative. The chain carries TRBV4-1 and TRBJ2-5, with 11 positions matching TRBD1. Germline lookup yields CDR1 MGHRA and CDR2 YSYEKL. The CDR3 contains 14 residues. Trimming at V came to 4 bases and at J to 6 bases, leaving 4 bases not matched to a gene. CDR3 loop: CASSPGQGAKTQYF. The CDR3 DNA sequence: TGCGCCAGCAGCCCCGGACAGGGGGCAAAGACCCAGTACTTC.

By share of the sample, this clonotype is medium-sized. In a library made to pick up alpha chains, this beta chain is a stray read with a size that means little. The gene calls are TRBV4-2 and TRBJ2-6; 7 bases agree with TRBD2. Trimming removed 1 base from V and 4 bases from J; junction bases left unmatched: 13. CDR3 length: 19 amino acids. Germline-derived CDR1 and CDR2 are LGHNA and YNFKEQ. CDR3 sequence reads: CASSQGRGVRLRGANVLTF. CDR3 in DNA: TGTGCCAGCAGCCAAGGACGGGGGGTCCGATTGCGGGGGGCCAACGTCCTGACTTTC.

This clonotype ranks as medium-sized. This beta chain is an off-target read within a library intended for alpha chains, so its frequency means little. The chain joins TRBV5-1 to TRBJ1-1, with D hard to call. The V and J ends lost 1 base and 0 bases respectively, with 4 bases between them. CDR3 size: 13 residues. Germline V gene sequence: CDR1 SGHRS, CDR2 YFSETQ. The CDR3 loop is CASSLFMNTEAFF. CDR3 DNA sequence: TGCGCCAGCAGCTTGTTCATGAACACTGAAGCTTTCTTT. Full variable domain (remainder filled in from reference TRBV5-1 and TRBJ1-1): KAGVTQTPRYLIKTRGQQVTLSCSPISGHRSVSWYQQTPGQGLQFLFEYFSETQRNKGNFPGRFSGRQFSNSRSEMNVSTLELGDSALYLCASSLFMNTEAFFGQGTRLTVV.

This clonotype is large in the sample. This beta chain was picked up by a library intended for alpha chains and is off target, so its count carries little meaning. V usage is TRBV7-2 and J usage is TRBJ1-6; possibly TRBD1 for D (5 bases). Trimming shortened V by 1 base and J by 6 bases, and 10 bases separated the two germline ends. The germline V gene has CDR1 SGHTA and CDR2 FQGNSA. The CDR3 extends over 15 amino acids. CDR3 loop: CASSLEGTRNSPLHF. CDR3 DNA sequence: TGTGCCAGCAGCTTAGAGGGGACTCGTAATTCACCCCTCCACTTT. Based on the CDR3 plus reference TRBV7-2 and TRBJ1-6, the full variable domain is GAGVSQSPSNKVTEKGKDVELRCDPISGHTALYWYRQSLGQGLEFLIYFQGNSAPDKSGLPSDRFSAERTGGSVSTLTIQRTQQEDSAVYLCASSLEGTRNSPLHFGNGTRLTVT.

By frequency in the sample, this clonotype is large (0.1 to 1%). This beta chain was picked up by a library intended for alpha chains and is off target, so its count carries little meaning. The chain employs TRBV18 and TRBJ1-5, with TRBD1 as a possible D gene (6 bases). The germline CDR1 and CDR2 sequences are KGHSH and LQKENI. This CDR3 has 14 residues. With 4 bases removed from V and 6 bases from J, the gap between germline ends came to 13 bases. CDR3 protein: CASSQTGYFQPQHF. The CDR3 nucleotides read TGTGCCAGCTCACAAACAGGGTATTTTCAGCCCCAGCATTTT.

A remark on this clonotype: This beta chain appears as a stray read in a library generated for alpha chains; its size is not informative. The V and J genes are TRBV7-2 and TRBJ2-3; tentative D call: TRBD2 (5 bases). The CDR3 is 14 residues long. The V gene's germline CDR1 is SGHTA and CDR2 FQGNSA. Trimming removed 4 bases at V and 5 bases at J, with 13 bases between. The CDR3 region is CASSSWASGDTQYF. CDR3 in DNA: TGTGCCAGCAGCTCCTGGGCCAGCGGAGATACGCAGTATTTT.

Remarks on this clonotype: Because this beta chain is a stray read in a library intended to capture alpha chains, its abundance should not be given much weight. V usage is TRBV6-5 and J usage is TRBJ2-5, with TRBD2 matching 9 bases. There are 16 residues in the CDR3. The V gene end was trimmed by 3 bases and the J gene end by 7 bases; junction bases not matched to a gene: 12. From germline, CDR1 is MNHEY and CDR2 SVGAGI. In DNA, the CDR3 is TGTGCCAGCAGTTATACAGCCAGCGGGGGGAGTGGGACCCAGTACTTC. Protein product: CASSYTASGGSGTQYF.

This clonotype was seen ten or more times. A library made for alpha chains picked up this beta chain off target, so its size means little. The rearrangement joins TRBV12-3 or TRBV12-4 to TRBJ1-5; tentatively, D is TRBD1 (6 bases). Trimming left V 6 bases short and J 0 bases short, with 9 bases between. This CDR3 is 14 amino acids long. The CDR3 here is CASRIQGSNQPQHF. In nucleotides, the CDR3 is TGTGCCAGCAGGATACAGGGTAGCAATCAGCCCCAGCATTTT.

This clonotype occurred many times. The library was prepared for alpha chains; this beta chain is a stray read, so its frequency means little. The V gene is TRBV6-1, the J gene TRBJ1-2; D gene uncertain. The V end was cut by 10 bases, the J end by 8 bases, with 8 bases between. This CDR3 is 9 amino acids long. Germline V gene sequence: CDR1 MNHNS, CDR2 SASEGT. The DNA of the CDR3 is TGTGCCACCACCGGAGGCTACACCTTC. Amino acid sequence: CATTGGYTF.

Many counts were recorded for this clonotype. This beta chain is a stray read from a library made for alpha chains; its abundance is not meaningful. V usage is TRBV11-3 and J usage is TRBJ2-7, with D possibly matching TRBD2 (5 bases). The V gene's germline CDR1 is SGHNT and CDR2 YENEEA. V dropped 5 bases and J dropped 2 bases, with 16 bases sitting between them. The CDR3 runs 15 residues. The CDR3 nucleotides read TGTGCCAGCAGCCCCGGGCACGGGGTGACCTACGAGCAGTACTTC. Translation gives CASSPGHGVTYEQYF.

This clonotype is labeled as large (0.1 to 1%). A library prepared for alpha chains yielded this beta chain as an off-target read; its size is of little meaning. The rearrangement joins TRBV6-5 to TRBJ2-4; no reliable D call. V lost 0 bases, J lost 1 base, and 13 bases lay in between. The germline V gene encodes CDR1 MNHEY and CDR2 SVGAGI. This CDR3 contains 17 residues. The CDR3 reads CASSYSSGPLAKNIQYF. The DNA for the CDR3 is TGTGCCAGCAGTTACTCTTCTGGGCCCCTTGCCAAAAACATTCAGTACTTC.

This clonotype was seen at least ten times. This beta chain was picked up by a library intended for alpha chains and is off target, so its count carries little meaning. The rearrangement links TRBV5-1 to TRBJ2-3; 7 bases line up with TRBD2. The CDR3 runs to 16 residues. Germline CDR1 reads SGHRS; CDR2 reads YFSETQ. Trimming cost V 0 bases and J 0 bases; bases outside gene matches: 4. The CDR3 here is CASSLEGRESTDTQYF. The DNA of the CDR3 is TGCGCCAGCAGCTTGGAGGGGAGGGAGAGCACAGATACGCAGTATTTT.

This clonotype was seen at least ten times. This beta chain came through as a stray read in a library set up for alpha chains, and its size says little. The rearrangement joins TRBV5-6 to TRBJ1-1; 7 nucleotides agree with TRBD1. The V gene end was trimmed by 4 bases and the J gene end by 8 bases; junction bases not matched to a gene: 11. Germline assignment: CDR1 SGHDT and CDR2 YYEEEE. This CDR3 has 14 residues. The CDR3 is CASSNPLGTAEAFF. CDR3 DNA sequence: TGTGCCAGCAGCAACCCCCTAGGGACAGCCGAAGCTTTCTTT. The variable domain in full, completed from reference TRBV5-6 and TRBJ1-1, reads DAGVTQSPTHLIKTRGQQVTLRCSPKSGHDTVSWYQQALGQGPQFIFQYYEEEERQRGNFPDRFSGHQFPNYSSELNVNALLLGDSALYLCASSNPLGTAEAFFGQGTRLTVV.

There are many counts of this clonotype. Since it is a stray read in a library aimed at alpha chains, this beta chain has a size that is not meaningful. This chain connects TRBV12-3 or TRBV12-4 to TRBJ1-2; D not certain. V was trimmed by 6 bases and J by 8 bases, leaving 16 bases between them. The CDR3 is 13 amino acids. CDR3 residues: CASSTQTGAGYTF. Here the CDR3 DNA reads TGTGCCAGCAGCACCCAGACGGGAGCCGGCTACACCTTC.

This clonotype has ten or more counts. In a library made to pick up alpha chains, this beta chain is a stray read with a size that means little. The V and J genes are TRBV11-2 and TRBJ2-3; the D is unclear. Between the trimmed V and J ends, which lost 1 base and 4 bases, there was a span of 6 bases. The CDR3 loop spans 13 amino acids. Germline lookup yields CDR1 SGHAT and CDR2 FQNNGV. The DNA for the CDR3 is TGTGCCAGCAGCTTAGCGGGCGCAGATACGCAGTATTTT. Protein: CASSLAGADTQYF.

This clonotype appeared a few times. This beta chain turned up in a library designed for alpha chains; as an off-target read, its abundance says little. The chain employs TRBV3-1 and TRBJ1-2, with 8 nucleotides matching TRBD1. V gave up 3 bases and J gave up 2 bases; unmatched junction bases: 14. This CDR3 region has 18 residues. Germline V gene sequence: CDR1 LGHDT, CDR2 YNNKEL (reference sequence). The chain's CDR3 is CASSQPRTGIVPNYGYTF. In nucleotides, the CDR3 is TGTGCCAGCAGCCAGCCTAGGACAGGGATAGTTCCCAACTATGGCTACACCTTC.

This clonotype was detected a few times. The library was built for alpha chains, so this beta chain is an off-target read and its size means little. The chain couples TRBV12-3 or TRBV12-4 to TRBJ2-2; 9 nucleotides align to TRBD2. J lost 4 bases, V lost 4 bases, and 10 bases had no gene match. The CDR3 totals 17 residues. The CDR3 DNA reads as TGTGCCAGCAGTTCGATTACTAGCGGGCGGGGCACCGGGGAGCTGTTTTTT. Amino acid sequence: CASSSITSGRGTGELFF.

This clonotype was detected only a few times. Because the library targeted alpha chains, this beta chain is an off-target read whose size means little. The chain recombines TRBV27 with TRBJ2-7; D might be TRBD1 (6 bases). V dropped 6 bases and J dropped 4 bases, with 19 bases sitting between them. Germline CDR1 MNHEY, CDR2 SMNVEV (reference sequence). The CDR3 runs to 15 residues. CDR3 in DNA: TGTGCCAGCAGCCCCACAGGGAGCGCCAAATACGAGCAGTACGTC. Its translation is CASSPTGSAKYEQYV.

On this clonotype: The size of this beta chain means little, since it is a stray read in a library made for alpha chains. The V and J genes are TRBV7-9 and TRBJ2-1; D may be TRBD2 (5 bases). The V gene lost 10 bases and the J gene lost 12 bases, with 25 bases spanning the gap. The CDR3 extends over 14 amino acids. Germline V gene lookup returns CDR1 SEHNR and CDR2 FQNEAQ (reference sequence). CDR3 residues: CAIPDGLRVRAQFF. CDR3 DNA: TGTGCCATCCCGGACGGCTTGCGGGTTCGTGCGCAGTTCTTC.

Turning to this clonotype: For a library built for alpha chains, this beta chain is a stray read; little rests on its size. CDR3 region: CASSLVQGSYGYTF. CDR3 bases: TGCGCCAGCAGCTTGGTACAGGGGTCCTATGGCTACACCTTC. The chain uses TRBV5-1 and TRBJ1-2; 7 nucleotides agree with TRBD1. The V segment lost 0 bases and the J segment 4 bases; nucleotides outside the gene matches: 3. Germline V gives CDR1 SGHRS, CDR2 YFSETQ. This CDR3 region has 14 residues.

Many counts were recorded for this clonotype. This beta chain is a stray sequence in a library constructed for alpha chains; its clone size is not meaningful. This chain joins TRBV7-2 and TRBJ2-5; no firm D call. CDR3 size: 15 residues. CDR1 and CDR2 from the germline V gene are SGHTA and FQGNSA. With 1 base removed from V and 4 bases from J, the gap between germline ends came to 13 bases. The CDR3 region is CASSLGSGAGETQYF. In DNA, the CDR3 is TGTGCCAGCAGCTTAGGGTCGGGTGCCGGAGAGACCCAGTACTTC.

This clonotype was detected many times. This beta chain is off target for a library built for alpha chains, so its abundance means little. The chain joins TRBV7-9 to TRBJ1-1, with TRBD1 as a possible D gene (5 bases). This CDR3 is built from 13 residues. The V and J ends lost 1 base and 7 bases respectively, with 10 bases between them. The germline gives CDR1 SEHNR, CDR2 FQNEAQ (reference sequence). Written as DNA, the CDR3 is TGTGCCAGCAGCTTAGTGACAGATGGTGAAGCTTTCTTT. Its protein product is CASSLVTDGEAFF. Full variable domain (remainder filled in from reference TRBV7-9 and TRBJ1-1): DTGVSQNPRHKITKRGQNVTFRCDPISEHNRLYWYRQTLGQGPEFLTYFQNEAQLEKSRLLSDRFSAERPKGSFSTLEIQRTEQGDSAMYLCASSLVTDGEAFFGQGTRLTVV.